The next 24 T cell receptor beta chains were all read from a single sample in a study of CD8 T cells in ankylosing spondylitis. TCRdb recomputed calls from the 5' RACE reads with MiXCR, one row per CDR3 protein. The sample lists about 130,000 distinct CDR3 sequences, approximately 7.4% occurring once. The sequenced material came from blood, either unsorted or a sorted T cell fraction (not recorded which). These receptors originate from a female donor with ankylosing spondylitis or in good health (not recorded which).

Turning to this clonotype: A much larger clonotype is one base distant, so this may be a read error. V usage is TRBV19 and J usage is TRBJ2-3; TRBD2 aligns across 8 bases. Germline V lookup: CDR1 LNHDA, CDR2 SQIVND (reference sequence). The CDR3 spans 16 residues. V was clipped by 1 base and J by 2 bases; unmatched bases: 5. The DNA of the CDR3 is TGTGCCAGTAGTATAGGAGCGGGGGTCAACACAGATACGCAGTATTTT. Protein product: CASSIGAGVNTDTQYF.

This clonotype has at least ten counts. This chain connects TRBV29-1 to TRBJ2-7; D is undetermined. This CDR3 has 11 amino acids. Germline CDR1 is SQVTM and CDR2 is ANQGSEA. V was shortened by 8 bases and J by 3 bases, with 11 bases between the two germline ends. CDR3 loop: CSTRVGYEQYF. The CDR3 nucleotides are TGCAGCACTCGGGTGGGCTACGAGCAGTACTTC.

This clonotype was observed many times. The chain recombines TRBV20-1 with TRBJ1-2; 8 nucleotides match TRBD1. J gave up 4 bases and V 3 bases, and 4 bases lay outside the gene matches. This CDR3 has 13 amino acids. Germline CDR1 is DFQATT and CDR2 is SNEGSKA (reference sequence). The CDR3, as DNA: TGCAGTGCTAGCGAGGACAGGGCCTATGGCTACACCTTC. This sequence encodes CSASEDRAYGYTF.

This clonotype was detected ten times or more. The chain carries TRBV30 and TRBJ1-1, with D uncertain. The length of the CDR3 is 13 residues. Germline values: CDR1 GTSNPN, CDR2 SVGIG (reference sequence). V lost 0 bases, J lost 3 bases, and 8 bases lay in between. The CDR3 loop reads CAWSVRRDTEAFF. CDR3 DNA sequence: TGTGCCTGGAGTGTACGGCGTGACACTGAAGCTTTCTTT.

This clonotype appeared many times. This chain links TRBV4-1 with TRBJ2-1, with 9 nucleotides matching TRBD1. V lost 1 base, J lost 8 bases, and 9 bases stayed unmatched. The CDR3 is 16 residues long. CDR1 is MGHRA, CDR2 YSYEKL, per germline. CDR3 protein: CASSQGLRTGADEQFF. The CDR3 bases are TGCGCCAGCAGCCAAGGTCTTAGGACAGGGGCCGATGAGCAGTTCTTC.

This clonotype was seen once. The genes are TRBV6-5 and TRBJ1-2; 8 bases are shared with TRBD1. This CDR3 is 15 amino acids long. The germline gives CDR1 MNHEY, CDR2 SVGAGI. Trimming at V came to 2 bases and at J to 3 bases, leaving 5 bases not matched to a gene. CDR3 in amino acids: CASSYELTGDYGYTF. The CDR3, as DNA: TGTGCCAGCAGTTACGAGCTGACAGGGGACTATGGCTACACCTTC.

This clonotype was found many times. The chain is built from TRBV5-1 and TRBJ2-1, with TRBD2 identical over 8 bases. CDR1 and CDR2 from the germline V gene are SGHRS and YFSETQ. The CDR3 runs to 15 residues. J gave up 6 bases and V 6 bases, and 11 bases lay outside the gene matches. DNA of the CDR3: TGCGCCAGCACCCGGGGGGGCGCAGGTACCAATGAGCAGTTCTTC. This encodes CASTRGGAGTNEQFF.

The table lists this clonotype with a few counts. The DNA is left out, because the CDR3 cannot be placed on it with certainty; the CDR3 is given as TCRdb lists it. V gene TRBV4-1 combines with J gene TRBJ1-4; the listed D gene, TRBD1, was not tested against the DNA. With termini counted, the CDR3 has 14 amino acids. Per germline, CDR1 MGHRA and CDR2 YSYEKL. This CDR3 reads CASTLRGGMKNCFF.

In this sample, this clonotype turned up many times. This chain uses TRBV12-3 or TRBV12-4 with TRBJ2-5; TRBD2 matches 14 bases. The CDR3 spans 16 residues. Trimming took 5 bases from V and 3 from J; bases not matched to a gene: 5. This chain's CDR3 is CASSTRLAGGKETQYF. The DNA of the CDR3 is TGTGCCAGCAGTACCCGACTAGCGGGGGGGAAAGAGACCCAGTACTTC.

Concerning this clonotype itself: A much bigger clone sits one base away, suggesting this may be a read error. The chain uses TRBV5-1 and TRBJ2-7, with TRBD1 matching 8 bases. The length of the CDR3 is 14 residues. Germline values: CDR1 SGHRS, CDR2 YFSETQ. This CDR3 is CASSWDRPTYGQYF. The CDR3 nucleotides read TGCGCCAGCAGCTGGGACAGGCCCACCTACGGGCAGTACTTC.

For this clonotype: A much larger clone differs from this one at a single base, so this may be a read error. The gene calls are TRBV12-3 or TRBV12-4 and TRBJ1-2; 11 positions match TRBD1. The CDR3 is 18 amino acids. CDR3 bases: TGTGCCAGCAGTTTAAAAGGTTGGACAGGGGGCGACTTTGGAGGCTACGCCTTC. This sequence encodes CASSLKGWTGGDFGGYAF.

This clonotype was picked up a small number of times. The chain joins TRBV11-2 to TRBJ1-6; D is undetermined. The CDR3 totals 14 residues. Between the trimmed V and J ends, which lost 4 bases and 6 bases, there was a span of 10 bases. CDR1 SGHAT and CDR2 FQNNGV come from the germline V gene. CDR3 sequence: CASSYGRSNSPLHF. The CDR3 coding sequence is TGTGCCAGCAGCTATGGGCGGAGTAATTCACCCCTCCACTTT.

This clonotype was seen at least ten times. The chain employs TRBV7-2 and TRBJ2-1, with a possible D match to TRBD1 (6 bases). The CDR3 loop spans 14 amino acids. Germline V lookup: CDR1 SGHTA, CDR2 FQGNSA. V dropped 1 base and J dropped 2 bases, with 6 bases sitting between them. CDR3 DNA: TGTGCCAGCAGCTTAGAGGGGGCCTACAATGAGCAGTTCTTC. Translated, it gives CASSLEGAYNEQFF.

This clonotype was seen many times. The J gene is TRBJ2-7, the V gene TRBV12-3 or TRBV12-4; perhaps D is TRBD1 or TRBD2 (5 bases each). CDR3 length: 15 amino acids. Trimming cost V 3 bases and J 2 bases, with 14 bases left between them. CDR3 DNA: TGTGCCAGCAGTTTGAAGCAGGGAGTCACCTACGAGCAGTACTTC. It codes for CASSLKQGVTYEQYF.

This clonotype was seen ten or more times. The chain couples TRBV11-2 to TRBJ1-1; D may be TRBD1 (5 bases). Germline loops: CDR1 SGHAT, CDR2 FQNNGV. This CDR3 has 16 residues. V lost 5 bases and J 0 bases, leaving 16 bases between the germline ends. The CDR3 DNA reads as TGTGCCAGCAGCGTCCAAAGGGGACCCATGAACACTGAAGCTTTCTTT. This codes for CASSVQRGPMNTEAFF.

In its sample, this clonotype was seen many times. The chain is built from TRBV7-9 and TRBJ2-3, with 9 bases that match TRBD2. In germline, CDR1 is SEHNR, CDR2 FQNEAQ (reference sequence). The CDR3 runs 15 residues. The J segment lost 5 bases and the V segment lost 7 bases, leaving 10 bases of the junction unmatched. In DNA, the CDR3 is TGTGCCAGCACCGACGGCCTAGCGGGGATAGATACGCAGTATTTT. Its translation: CASTDGLAGIDTQYF.

The table lists this clonotype with many counts. The J gene is TRBJ1-2, the V gene TRBV20-1; TRBD1 aligns across 7 bases. Germline trimming cut 3 bases from V and 5 bases from J; bases unmatched to any gene: 6. This CDR3 has 13 amino acids. Germline values: CDR1 DFQATT, CDR2 SNEGSKA (reference sequence). This chain's CDR3 is CSASGTALYGYTF. The CDR3 DNA reads as TGCAGTGCTAGTGGGACAGCGCTATATGGCTACACCTTC.

This clonotype was seen repeatedly, ten times or more. This chain connects TRBV5-1 to TRBJ2-2, with TRBD2 matching over 10 bases. Germline V gene sequence: CDR1 SGHRS, CDR2 YFSETQ. The CDR3 loop spans 16 amino acids. With V trimmed by 4 bases and J by 1 base, 4 bases remained unmatched. The CDR3 is CASSVGLALNTGELFF. The CDR3 DNA sequence: TGCGCCAGCAGCGTGGGACTAGCGTTGAACACCGGGGAGCTGTTTTTT.

This clonotype was recorded many times. This rearrangement joins TRBV27 to TRBJ2-3; D is uncertain. Trimming stripped 2 bases from V and 4 bases from J, with 4 bases between. Germline V gene sequence: CDR1 MNHEY, CDR2 SMNVEV (reference sequence). The CDR3 is 12 amino acids. CDR3 in amino acids: CASSLNSDTQYF. CDR3 DNA: TGTGCCAGCAGTTTAAATTCAGATACGCAGTATTTT.

This clonotype showed up many times. CDR3 sequence (DNA): TGTGCCAGCAGTTTAACAGAAACCCAGTACTTC. Its protein is CASSLTETQYF. The rearrangement uses TRBV12-3 or TRBV12-4 and TRBJ2-5; D call uncertain. This CDR3 comprises 11 residues. Trimming left V 2 bases short and J 8 bases short, with 6 bases between.

In this sample, this clonotype turned up many times. This chain uses TRBV20-1 with TRBJ1-6, with 8 bases lining up with TRBD1. Germline CDR1 DFQATT, CDR2 SNEGSKA (reference sequence). The CDR3 covers 13 residues. Trimming at V came to 1 base and at J to 7 bases, leaving 0 bases not matched to a gene. As DNA, the CDR3 is TGCAGTGCTAGAGGGACAGGGAATTCACCCCTCCACTTT. Translated, it gives CSARGTGNSPLHF.

This clonotype was seen many times. V is TRBV5-1 and J is TRBJ1-1; D gene uncertain. The ends were cut back, 2 bases at V and 3 bases at J, with 17 bases in the middle. From germline, CDR1 is SGHRS and CDR2 YFSETQ. This CDR3 has 16 residues. The DNA of the CDR3 is TGCGCCAGCAGCTTAACCTTCTTTGATGAGTACACTGAAGCTTTCTTT. It is translated as CASSLTFFDEYTEAFF.

In its sample, this clonotype was seen many times. This chain joins TRBV4-1 and TRBJ2-7; D is undetermined. Germline-derived CDR1 and CDR2 are MGHRA and YSYEKL. This CDR3 spans 15 amino acids. Trimming took 0 bases from V and 2 from J, leaving 11 bases between them. The CDR3 protein is CASSQDTRPTYEQYF. The CDR3 bases are TGCGCCAGCAGCCAAGATACCAGGCCTACCTACGAGCAGTACTTC.

This clonotype was found many times. This sequence joins TRBV4-1 and TRBJ2-3; a weak D match, TRBD2 (5 bases). The V gene's germline CDR1 is MGHRA and CDR2 YSYEKL. The germline V and J ends were trimmed by 4 bases and 0 bases, with 17 bases remaining between them. This CDR3 is 17 amino acids long. CDR3 region: CASSPGLLGSSTDTQYF. The CDR3 DNA reads TGCGCCAGCAGCCCTGGACTGTTGGGCTCTAGCACAGATACGCAGTATTTT.